This record covers a single TCR beta chain. V lost 1 base, J lost 4 bases, and 13 bases lay in between. Germline CDR1 is KGHDR and CDR2 is SFDVKD. The CDR3 consists of 15 residues. This record belongs to a study of blood T cell repertoires in COVID-19. The wider study: Sites across the United States, Italy and Spain contributed samples from acute and convalescent COVID-19. PBMCs, B-cell-depleted T cells, or T cells provided the cDNA or gDNA that made up the material.

Authors' data handling: Amplification of reference gene primers was used by the study to estimate nucleated cell counts. This table comes from immunoSEQ multiplex PCR, and its TCRdb copy is limited to in-frame clones, with some not included. V and J calls plus clone size are reproduced from that table; the DNA served to infer D and trimming. The sample records fewer than 250,000 clones, under 90% being singletons. Sequenced: peripheral blood. The chain has TRBV24-1 and TRBJ2-7, with D possibly being TRBD2 (7 bases). The clonotype originates from a man in his sixties who had recovered from COVID-19. CDR3 nucleotide sequence: TGTGCCACCAGTGATTTCACGAAGGGGGGGTACGAGCAGTACTTC. Its protein product is CATSDFTKGGYEQYF.